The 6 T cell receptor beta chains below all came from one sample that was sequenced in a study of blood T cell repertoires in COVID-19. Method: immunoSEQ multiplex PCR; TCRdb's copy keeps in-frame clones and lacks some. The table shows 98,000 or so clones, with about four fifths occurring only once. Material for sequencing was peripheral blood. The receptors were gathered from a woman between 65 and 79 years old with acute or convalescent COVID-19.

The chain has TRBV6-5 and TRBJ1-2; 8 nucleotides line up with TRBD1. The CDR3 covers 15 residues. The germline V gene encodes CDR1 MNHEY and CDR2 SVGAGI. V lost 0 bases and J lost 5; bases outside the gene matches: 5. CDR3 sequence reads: CASSYSGTGEYGYTF. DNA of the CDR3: TGTGCCAGCAGTTACTCCGGGACAGGAGAATATGGCTACACCTTC.

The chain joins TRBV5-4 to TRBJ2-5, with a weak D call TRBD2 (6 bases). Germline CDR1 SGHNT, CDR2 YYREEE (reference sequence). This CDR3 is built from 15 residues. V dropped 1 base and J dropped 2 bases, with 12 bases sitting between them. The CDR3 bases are TGTGCCAGCAGCTTGTTGGGTGGGGGGCAAGAGACCCAGTACTTC. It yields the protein CASSLLGGGQETQYF.

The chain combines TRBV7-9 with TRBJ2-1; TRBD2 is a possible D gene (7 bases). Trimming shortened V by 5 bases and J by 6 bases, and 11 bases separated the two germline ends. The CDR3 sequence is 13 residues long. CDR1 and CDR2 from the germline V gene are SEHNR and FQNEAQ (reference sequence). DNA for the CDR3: TGTGCCAGCAGCGACGGGGGGCGCAATGAGCAGTTCTTC. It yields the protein CASSDGGRNEQFF.

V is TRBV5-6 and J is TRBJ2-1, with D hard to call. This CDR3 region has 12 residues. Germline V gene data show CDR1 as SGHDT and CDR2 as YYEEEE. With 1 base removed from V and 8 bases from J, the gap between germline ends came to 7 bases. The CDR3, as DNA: TGTGCCAGCAGCTTGCCCTCGGATGAGCAGTTCTTC. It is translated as CASSLPSDEQFF.

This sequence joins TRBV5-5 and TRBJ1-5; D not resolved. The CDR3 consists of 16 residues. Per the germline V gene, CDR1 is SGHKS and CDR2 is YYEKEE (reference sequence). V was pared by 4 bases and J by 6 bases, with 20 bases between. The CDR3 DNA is TGTGCCAGCAGCCTTGGTCTGGAGGACCTCACTCAGCCCCAGCATTTT. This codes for CASSLGLEDLTQPQHF.

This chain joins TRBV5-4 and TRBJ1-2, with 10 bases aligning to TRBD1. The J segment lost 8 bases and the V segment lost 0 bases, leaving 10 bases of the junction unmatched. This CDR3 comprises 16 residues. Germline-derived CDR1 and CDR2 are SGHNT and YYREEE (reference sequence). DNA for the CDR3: TGTGCCAGCAGCTTGGAACCGGGACAGGGGAAAGGGGGCTACACCTTC. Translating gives CASSLEPGQGKGGYTF.